What follows are 12 T cell receptor beta chains derived from one specimen sequenced in a study of T cell responses to AZD1222 COVID-19 vaccine. Here immunoSEQ multiplex PCR was the method, and the copy in TCRdb shows in-frame clones only, minus some. Of 95,000 to 110,000 clones in the sample, 75% to 90% were seen once. Sequences were derived from peripheral blood, sampled on day 0 of AZD1222 vaccination. The receptors were sampled from an adult in good health.

DNA of the CDR3: TGTGCCAGCAGCGTAGCTGGGACAGGGGGCAATGGCTACACCTTC. Translation: CASSVAGTGGNGYTF. The chain carries TRBV9 and TRBJ1-2; 12 nucleotides align to TRBD1. Germline V gene data show CDR1 as SGDLS and CDR2 as YYNGEE. With 0 bases clipped from V and 6 bases from J, the junction kept 3 bases outside the gene matches. The CDR3 is 15 amino acids.

This clone has a handful of counts. J is TRBJ2-1 and V is TRBV24-1; D is unresolved. The CDR3 extends over 14 amino acids. Deletions cut 2 bases from V and 3 bases from J, with 7 bases between. Germline V gene sequence: CDR1 KGHDR, CDR2 SFDVKD. CDR3 in amino acids: CATSDWSDYNEQFF. The CDR3 coding sequence is TGTGCCACCAGTGATTGGAGCGACTACAATGAGCAGTTCTTC.

The rearrangement uses TRBV28 and TRBJ1-5, with 7 bases identical to TRBD1. From germline, CDR1 is MDHEN and CDR2 SYDVKM. This CDR3 is built from 16 residues. After removal of 5 bases from V and 2 bases from J, the junction contained 9 bases not matched to a gene. The CDR3 DNA sequence: TGTGCCAGCAGTCCCGAAAGACAGGGCCGCAATCAGCCCCAGCATTTT. Translating it yields CASSPERQGRNQPQHF.

The V and J genes are TRBV30 and TRBJ1-2; no definite D call. The CDR3 consists of 14 residues. V was trimmed by 4 bases and J by 0 bases, leaving 12 bases between them. Germline assignment: CDR1 GTSNPN and CDR2 SVGIG (reference sequence). CDR3 residues: CAWTHPNANYGYTF. DNA for the CDR3: TGTGCCTGGACCCACCCCAACGCTAACTATGGCTACACCTTC.

The V and J genes are TRBV2 and TRBJ1-1, with 7 bases identical to TRBD1. The CDR3 contains 13 residues. With 6 bases clipped from V and 4 bases from J, the junction kept 5 bases outside the gene matches. In germline, CDR1 is SNHLY, CDR2 FYNNEI. The CDR3 sequence: CASRGQPGTEAFF. In nucleotides, the CDR3 is TGTGCCAGCAGGGGACAGCCGGGCACTGAAGCTTTCTTT.

This chain uses TRBV28 with TRBJ1-2; TRBD1 matches at 9 bases. The trim removed 6 bases at V and 8 bases at J, leaving 7 bases unmatched. Germline-derived CDR1 and CDR2 are MDHEN and SYDVKM. CDR3 size: 13 residues. As DNA, the CDR3 is TGTGCCAGCAGAGGGGACAGGGCTCGCGGCTACACCTTC. Translated, it gives CASRGDRARGYTF.

V usage is TRBV18 and J usage is TRBJ2-1; D ambiguous. Deletions cut 2 bases from V and 0 bases from J, with 5 bases between. Germline CDR1 KGHSH, CDR2 LQKENI. The CDR3 contains 14 residues. The CDR3 protein is CASSPAYSYNEQFF. The CDR3 region has the DNA TGTGCCAGCTCACCAGCGTACTCCTACAATGAGCAGTTCTTC.

This clone was detected only once. The gene calls are TRBV18 and TRBJ2-2, with D perhaps given as TRBD1 or TRBD2 (5 bases each). The CDR3 extends over 16 amino acids. V was clipped by 3 bases and J by 1 base, with 12 bases between them. Germline assignment: CDR1 KGHSH and CDR2 LQKENI. The CDR3 spells CASSPRGPQNTGELFF. The DNA of the CDR3 is TGTGCCAGCTCACCCCGGGGACCCCAGAACACCGGGGAGCTGTTTTTT.

J is TRBJ2-2 and V is TRBV5-1, with D perhaps being TRBD1 or TRBD2 (5 bases each). Germline CDR1 reads SGHRS; CDR2 reads YFSETQ. With 0 bases removed from V and 2 bases from J, the gap between germline ends came to 8 bases. This CDR3 comprises 15 residues. The CDR3 region is CASSLGDLNTGELFF. CDR3 DNA: TGCGCCAGCAGCTTGGGGGACCTAAACACCGGGGAGCTGTTTTTT.

This clone was counted a single time. DNA for the CDR3: TGTGCCAGCACCCGAGGGGGGGGCTACACCTTC. As protein: CASTRGGGYTF. V usage is TRBV28 and J usage is TRBJ1-2, with a possible D match to TRBD1 (6 bases). Germline V lookup: CDR1 MDHEN, CDR2 SYDVKM. This CDR3 is built from 11 residues. V gave up 7 bases and J gave up 8 bases, with 11 bases separating them.

The chain has TRBV7-2 and TRBJ2-5, with D uncertain. Germline CDR1 is SGHTA and CDR2 is FQGNSA. Deletions cut 5 bases from V and 5 bases from J, with 15 bases between. CDR3 length: 14 amino acids. The CDR3 loop reads CASSPPPGLETQYF. In DNA, the CDR3 is TGTGCCAGCAGCCCCCCGCCCGGTTTGGAGACCCAGTACTTC.

The V and J genes are TRBV6-5 and TRBJ1-6; D is undetermined. Per germline, CDR1 MNHEY and CDR2 SVGAGI. Trimming cost V 2 bases and J 9 bases, with 17 bases left between them. The CDR3 is 16 residues long. The CDR3 spells CASSYRGLDTGSPLHF. CDR3 in DNA: TGTGCCAGCAGTTACCGAGGCTTGGATACGGGTTCACCCCTCCACTTT.